Listed here are 23 T cell receptor beta chains from one sample, sequenced in a study of cytomegalovirus exposure and HLA in healthy donors. The PCR ran on 60 Vbeta and 13 Jbeta primers. The protocol was immunoSEQ multiplex PCR, while the TCRdb copy is restricted to in-frame clones and leaves out a portion. Of more than 130,000 clones listed, 55% to 80% are singletons. Sequencing was done on a sample of PBMCs. The receptors were gathered from a human donor in good health.

The rearrangement joins TRBV27 to TRBJ2-7; TRBD2 is a possible D gene (6 bases). Germline V gives CDR1 MNHEY, CDR2 SMNVEV (reference sequence). The CDR3 runs to 14 residues. The germline V and J ends were trimmed by 6 bases and 0 bases, with 12 bases remaining between them. The CDR3 loop is CASRLVGGSYEQYF. CDR3 sequence (DNA): TGTGCCAGCAGATTAGTGGGGGGCTCCTACGAGCAGTACTTC.

The genes are TRBV5-8 and TRBJ1-4; no definite D call. CDR1 is SGHTS and CDR2 is YDEGEE in the germline V gene. This CDR3 region has 14 residues. V lost 5 bases to trimming and J lost 0 bases, with 8 bases between them. The CDR3 nucleotides are TGTGCCAGCAGTCTTGTTGCAACTAATGAAAAACTGTTTTTT. Translated, it gives CASSLVATNEKLFF.

The chain has TRBV7-8 and TRBJ2-7; perhaps TRBD2 as D (5 bases). CDR1 and CDR2 from the germline V gene are SGHVS and FQNEAQ. The V end lost 5 bases, the J end lost 2 bases, and 7 bases lay between the germline ends. The CDR3 loop spans 12 amino acids. The DNA for the CDR3 is TGTGCCAGCAGCCCCGGGGCCTACGAGCAGTACTTC. Protein: CASSPGAYEQYF.

This chain uses TRBV28 with TRBJ1-2, with TRBD1 matching over 7 bases. Trimming cost V 5 bases and J 4 bases; bases outside gene matches: 10. The germline gives CDR1 MDHEN, CDR2 SYDVKM. The CDR3 loop spans 15 amino acids. The CDR3 here is CASSPGGSGSYGYTF. DNA of the CDR3: TGTGCCAGCAGTCCAGGGGGGTCGGGTAGCTATGGCTACACCTTC.

V and J are TRBV7-2 and TRBJ2-7; 7 bases match TRBD1. Trimming took 1 base from V and 4 from J; bases not matched to a gene: 4. The CDR3 consists of 14 residues. Germline CDR1 SGHTA, CDR2 FQGNSA. The CDR3 nucleotides are TGTGCCAGCAGCTTAGGATCACAGGGGTACGAGCAGTACTTC. Translation gives CASSLGSQGYEQYF.

J is TRBJ2-7 and V is TRBV13; 13 bases fit TRBD2. CDR1 PRHDT and CDR2 FYEKMQ come from the germline V gene (reference sequence). Losses at the gene ends were 5 bases for V and 2 bases for J; bases not matched to a gene: 12. There are 18 residues in the CDR3. Here the CDR3 reads CASSQSGLAGKGAYEQYF. In nucleotides, the CDR3 is TGTGCCAGCAGCCAATCGGGACTAGCGGGAAAAGGGGCCTACGAGCAGTACTTC.

The chain employs TRBV19 and TRBJ1-2, with 7 positions matching TRBD1. Germline V gene lookup returns CDR1 LNHDA and CDR2 SQIVND (reference sequence). The CDR3 covers 15 residues. Losses at the gene ends were 4 bases for V and 4 bases for J; bases not matched to a gene: 9. CDR3 bases: TGTGCCAGTAGTAAGCGACAGGGAAACGTCTATGGCTACACCTTC. Translation gives CASSKRQGNVYGYTF.

This clone has only a few counts. V is TRBV5-1 and J is TRBJ1-5; D not resolved. The CDR3 extends over 15 amino acids. Between the trimmed V and J ends, which lost 0 bases and 7 bases, there was a span of 14 bases. The germline CDR1 and CDR2 sequences are SGHRS and YFSETQ. The CDR3 nucleotides read TGCGCCAGCAGCTTGGTGGCCGGGAGAAACCAGCCCCAGCATTTT. Protein: CASSLVAGRNQPQHF.

On this clone: The likely explanation is a read error, given a far larger clone one base away. The rearrangement links TRBV7-9 to TRBJ2-1; TRBD2 is a possible D gene (5 bases). The CDR3 has 10 residues. V lost 7 bases and J lost 9, with 7 bases in between. CDR1 and CDR2 from the germline V gene are SEHNR and FQNEAQ (reference sequence). The CDR3 nucleotides read TGTGCCAGCACGGGGTGTGAGCAGTTCTTC. As protein: CASTGCEQFF.

V gene TRBV28 combines with J gene TRBJ1-1; D unresolved. The CDR3 is 14 amino acids. From germline, CDR1 is MDHEN and CDR2 SYDVKM. V gave up 0 bases and J gave up 0 bases, with 5 bases separating them. The CDR3 nucleotides are TGTGCCAGCAGTTTATGGCGGCTGAACACTGAAGCTTTCTTT. Amino acid sequence: CASSLWRLNTEAFF.

The rearrangement joins TRBV7-9 to TRBJ2-2, with TRBD2 matching over 10 bases. Germline CDR1 SEHNR, CDR2 FQNEAQ (reference sequence). The CDR3 contains 16 residues. V shed 6 bases, J shed 5 bases, and the junction held 9 bases outside the gene matches. For the CDR3, the DNA is TGTGCCAGCAGTATGACATGGGGACTAGCGACCGGGGAGCTGTTTTTT. Its translation: CASSMTWGLATGELFF.

The rearrangement joins TRBV15 to TRBJ2-5, with 14 positions matching TRBD2. Germline V gives CDR1 LNHNV, CDR2 YYDKDF (reference sequence). Unmatched junction bases numbered 5, after V lost 3 bases and J lost 5 bases. This CDR3 contains 16 residues. The CDR3: CATSSPGLAGVETQYF. CDR3 coding DNA: TGTGCCACCAGCAGCCCGGGACTAGCGGGAGTTGAGACCCAGTACTTC.

The J gene is TRBJ1-5, the V gene TRBV2, with 7 bases lining up with TRBD1. This CDR3 comprises 15 residues. Germline trimming cut 6 bases from V and 7 bases from J; bases unmatched to any gene: 12. Looked up from germline, CDR1 is SNHLY and CDR2 is FYNNEI. DNA for the CDR3: TGTGCCAGCAGAAAGGGGATCGGCAGGGGGCAGCCCCAGCATTTT. It encodes CASRKGIGRGQPQHF.

V is TRBV2 and J is TRBJ2-2; a weak D match, TRBD2 (6 bases). V lost 5 bases to trimming and J lost 4 bases, with 11 bases between them. Germline CDR1 reads SNHLY; CDR2 reads FYNNEI. CDR3 length equals 14 residues. This CDR3 is CASSRLGGTGELFF. Here the CDR3 DNA reads TGTGCCAGCAGTCGACTAGGCGGCACCGGGGAGCTGTTTTTT. Filled out from reference TRBV2 and TRBJ2-2, the complete variable domain reads EPEVTQTPSHQVTQMGQEVILRCVPISNHLYFYWYRQILGQKVEFLVSFYNNEISEKSEIFDDQFSVERPDGSNFTLKIRSTKLEDSAMYFCASSRLGGTGELFFGEGSRLTVL.

This clone has only one observation. This rearrangement joins TRBV7-2 to TRBJ2-5, with D uncertain. The germline V gene has CDR1 SGHTA and CDR2 FQGNSA. This CDR3 region has 13 residues. V shed 1 base and J shed 4 bases, with 7 bases lying between them. CDR3 residues: CASSLGVPETQYF. In nucleotides, the CDR3 is TGTGCCAGCAGCTTAGGAGTTCCAGAGACCCAGTACTTC. Together with reference TRBV7-2 and TRBJ2-5, the CDR3 gives the full variable domain: GAGVSQSPSNKVTEKGKDVELRCDPISGHTALYWYRQSLGQGLEFLIYFQGNSAPDKSGLPSDRFSAERTGGSVSTLTIQRTQQEDSAVYLCASSLGVPETQYFGPGTRLLVL.

The genes are TRBV5-1 and TRBJ1-2, with 9 bases lining up with TRBD1. CDR1 is SGHRS and CDR2 is YFSETQ in the germline V gene. Trimming cost V 0 bases and J 7 bases; bases outside gene matches: 7. The CDR3 has 15 residues. CDR3 DNA sequence: TGCGCCAGCAGCTTGGTTTACAGGGGGCGTTGTGGCTACACCTTC. Translation gives CASSLVYRGRCGYTF.

V is TRBV11-2 and J is TRBJ2-7, with D perhaps TRBD2 (6 bases). Germline V gene data show CDR1 as SGHAT and CDR2 as FQNNGV. V lost 4 bases and J lost 0, with 13 bases in between. The CDR3 contains 15 residues. The CDR3 protein is CASSSVRGSSYEQYF. CDR3 sequence (DNA): TGTGCCAGCAGCTCTGTACGGGGGAGCTCCTACGAGCAGTACTTC.

V is TRBV25-1 and J is TRBJ2-2; 8 bases line up with TRBD2. Germline V gives CDR1 MGHDK, CDR2 SYGVNS. The V gene end was trimmed by 3 bases and the J gene end by 4 bases; junction bases not matched to a gene: 4. This CDR3 region has 15 residues. Here the CDR3 reads CASSDNSGATGELFF. CDR3 coding DNA: TGTGCCAGCAGTGATAATAGCGGGGCCACCGGGGAGCTGTTTTTT.

Only a few counts were recorded for this clone. Mismatch with germline at one junction end may stem from a read error. V is TRBV7-9 and J is TRBJ2-3; D uncertain. Germline CDR1 reads SEHNR; CDR2 reads FQNEAQ (reference sequence). The CDR3 sequence is 12 residues long. The CDR3 DNA reads as TGTTCCAGCAAGCTTGAGTCAGATACGCAGTATTTT. Its protein product is CSSKLESDTQYF.

This chain links TRBV7-8 with TRBJ1-2; 7 bases are shared with TRBD1. With V trimmed by 4 bases and J by 0 bases, 11 bases remained unmatched. CDR1 is SGHVS and CDR2 is FQNEAQ in the germline V gene. This CDR3 contains 17 residues. CDR3 nucleotides: TGTGCCAGCAGCTCATACCATTCCGGGACAGCTAACTATGGCTACACCTTC. This gives the protein CASSSYHSGTANYGYTF.

This CDR3 is CASSAGTGEETQYF. The CDR3 DNA reads TGTGCCAGCTCCGCCGGGACGGGGGAAGAGACCCAGTACTTC. The V call is TRBV18, the J call TRBJ2-5; possibly TRBD2 for D (6 bases). Germline V CDR1 and CDR2: KGHSH, LQKENI. The V end lost 6 bases, the J end lost 3 bases, and 14 bases lay between the germline ends. The length of the CDR3 is 14 residues.

The chain employs TRBV5-6 and TRBJ1-5, with 9 bases that match TRBD1. Germline V gene data show CDR1 as SGHDT and CDR2 as YYEEEE. This CDR3 region has 14 residues. Germline trimming cut 4 bases from V and 6 bases from J; bases unmatched to any gene: 5. The CDR3 region has the DNA TGTGCCAGCAGCACAGGGGGCTATGTTCAGCCCCAGCATTTT. Its protein is CASSTGGYVQPQHF.

The V and J genes are TRBV10-3 and TRBJ1-2; 7 bases line up with TRBD1. The CDR3 is made up of 15 amino acids. CDR1 and CDR2 from the germline V gene are ENHRY and SYGVKD. Trimming cost V 6 bases and J 0 bases; bases outside gene matches: 7. The CDR3 nucleotides read TGTGCCATCAGGATCGGGACAGCCGCTAACTATGGCTACACCTTC. Amino acid sequence: CAIRIGTAANYGYTF.